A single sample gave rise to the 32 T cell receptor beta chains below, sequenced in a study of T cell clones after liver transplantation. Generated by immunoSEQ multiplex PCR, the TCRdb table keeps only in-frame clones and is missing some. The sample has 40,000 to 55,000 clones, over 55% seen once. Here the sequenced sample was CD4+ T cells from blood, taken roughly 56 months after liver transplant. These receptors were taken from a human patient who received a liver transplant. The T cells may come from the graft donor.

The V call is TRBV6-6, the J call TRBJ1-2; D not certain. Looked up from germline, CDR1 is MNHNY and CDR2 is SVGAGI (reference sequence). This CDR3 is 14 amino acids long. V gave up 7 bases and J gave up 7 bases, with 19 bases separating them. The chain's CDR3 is CASNPGSMARGYTF. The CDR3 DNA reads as TGTGCCAGCAACCCCGGCAGTATGGCCCGTGGCTACACCTTC.

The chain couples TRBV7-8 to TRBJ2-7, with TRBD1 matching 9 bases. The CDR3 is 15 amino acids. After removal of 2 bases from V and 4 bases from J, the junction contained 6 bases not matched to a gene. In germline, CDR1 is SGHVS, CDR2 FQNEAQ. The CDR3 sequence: CASSLRQGVAYEQYF. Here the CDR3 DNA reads TGTGCCAGCAGCTTAAGACAGGGGGTCGCTTACGAGCAGTACTTC.

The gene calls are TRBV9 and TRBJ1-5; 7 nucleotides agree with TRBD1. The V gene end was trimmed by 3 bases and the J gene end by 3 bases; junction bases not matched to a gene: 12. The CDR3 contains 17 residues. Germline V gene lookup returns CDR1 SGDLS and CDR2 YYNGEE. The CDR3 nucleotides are TGTGCCAGCAGCGGTGGGGCAGGGGGATTTAACAATCAGCCCCAGCATTTT. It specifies CASSGGAGGFNNQPQHF.

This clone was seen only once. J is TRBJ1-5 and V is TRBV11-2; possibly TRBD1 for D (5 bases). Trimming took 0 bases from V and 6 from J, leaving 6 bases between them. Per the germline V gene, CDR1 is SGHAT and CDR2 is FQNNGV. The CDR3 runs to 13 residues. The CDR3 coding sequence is TGTGCCAGCAGCTTAGATACAGGTCAGCCCCAGCATTTT. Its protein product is CASSLDTGQPQHF.

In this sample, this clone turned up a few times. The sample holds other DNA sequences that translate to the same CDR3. This CDR3 reads CASSLAGGTNYGYTF. The CDR3 bases are TGTGCCAGCAGCTTAGCAGGGGGCACGAACTATGGCTACACCTTC. This chain links TRBV7-9 with TRBJ1-2; 7 bases map to TRBD1. V dropped 0 bases and J dropped 2; count of bases not matched to a gene: 3. The CDR3 consists of 15 residues. Germline V gene lookup returns CDR1 SEHNR and CDR2 FQNEAQ (reference sequence).

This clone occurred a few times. This chain's CDR3 is CSVGRTPWDSNQPQHF. CDR3 DNA: TGCAGCGTTGGTAGGACACCCTGGGACAGCAATCAGCCCCAGCATTTT. The chain combines TRBV29-1 with TRBJ1-5, with D possibly being TRBD1 (5 bases). Germline V gene data show CDR1 as SQVTM and CDR2 as ANQGSEA. CDR3 size: 16 residues. V lost 4 bases and J lost 1, with 17 bases in between. Variable domain in full (rest from reference TRBV29-1 and TRBJ1-5): SAVISQKPSRDICQRGTSLTIQCQVDSQVTMMFWYRQQPGQSLTLIATANQGSEATYESGFVIDKFPISRPNLTFSTLTVSNMSPEDSSIYLCSVGRTPWDSNQPQHFGDGTRLSIL.

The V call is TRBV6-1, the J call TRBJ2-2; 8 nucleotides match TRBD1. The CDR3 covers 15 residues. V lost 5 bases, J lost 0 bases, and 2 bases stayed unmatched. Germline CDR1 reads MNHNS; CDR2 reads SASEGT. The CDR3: CASSWDRSNTGELFF. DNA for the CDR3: TGTGCCAGCAGTTGGGACAGGTCGAACACCGGGGAGCTGTTTTTT.

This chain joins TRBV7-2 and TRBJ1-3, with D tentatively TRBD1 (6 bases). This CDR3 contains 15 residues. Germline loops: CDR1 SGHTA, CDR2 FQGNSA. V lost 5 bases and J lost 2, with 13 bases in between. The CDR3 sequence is CASSNLQGTGNTIYF. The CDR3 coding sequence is TGTGCCAGCAGCAATTTACAGGGTACTGGAAACACCATATATTTT.

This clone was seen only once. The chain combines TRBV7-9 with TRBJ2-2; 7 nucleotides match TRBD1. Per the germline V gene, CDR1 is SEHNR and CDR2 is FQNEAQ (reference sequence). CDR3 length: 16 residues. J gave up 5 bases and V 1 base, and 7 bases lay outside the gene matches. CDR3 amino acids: CASSLVRTGSTGELFF. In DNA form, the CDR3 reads TGTGCCAGCAGCTTAGTGCGGACAGGATCTACCGGGGAGCTGTTTTTT.

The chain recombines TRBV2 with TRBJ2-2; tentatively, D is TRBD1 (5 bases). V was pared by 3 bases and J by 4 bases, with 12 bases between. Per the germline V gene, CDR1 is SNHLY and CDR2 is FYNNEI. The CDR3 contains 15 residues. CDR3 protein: CASSDLPQGTGELFF. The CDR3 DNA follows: TGTGCCAGCAGTGATCTACCCCAGGGCACCGGGGAGCTGTTTTTT.

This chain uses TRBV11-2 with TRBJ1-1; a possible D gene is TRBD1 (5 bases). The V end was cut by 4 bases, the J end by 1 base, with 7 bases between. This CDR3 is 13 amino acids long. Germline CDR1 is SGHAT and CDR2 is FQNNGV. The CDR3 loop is CASSWGKNTEAFF. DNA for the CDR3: TGTGCCAGCAGCTGGGGGAAGAACACTGAAGCTTTCTTT. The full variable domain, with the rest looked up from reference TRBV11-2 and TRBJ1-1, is EAGVAQSPRYKIIEKRQSVAFWCNPISGHATLYWYQQILGQGPKLLIQFQNNGVVDDSQLPKDRFSAERLKGVDSTLKIQPAKLEDSAVYLCASSWGKNTEAFFGQGTRLTVV.

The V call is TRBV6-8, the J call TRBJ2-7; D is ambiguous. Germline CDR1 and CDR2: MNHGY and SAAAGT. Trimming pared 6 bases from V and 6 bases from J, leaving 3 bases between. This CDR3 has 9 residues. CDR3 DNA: TGTGCCAGCAGGAGCGAGCAGTACTTC. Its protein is CASRSEQYF.

As DNA, the CDR3 is TGCGCCAGCAGCCAAGATCCGGGGGACTTTAGCGAAAAACTGTTTTTT. Amino acids: CASSQDPGDFSEKLFF. V is TRBV4-1 and J is TRBJ1-4, with D possibly TRBD1 on 5 matching bases. Germline values: CDR1 MGHRA, CDR2 YSYEKL. The CDR3 runs 16 residues. V gave up 0 bases and J gave up 8 bases, with 16 bases separating them.

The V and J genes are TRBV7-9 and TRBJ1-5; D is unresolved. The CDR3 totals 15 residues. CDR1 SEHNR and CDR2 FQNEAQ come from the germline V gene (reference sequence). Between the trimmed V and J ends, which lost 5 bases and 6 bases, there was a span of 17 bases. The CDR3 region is CASSGSEGPIQPQHF. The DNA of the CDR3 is TGTGCCAGCAGCGGGTCGGAAGGTCCAATTCAGCCCCAGCATTTT.

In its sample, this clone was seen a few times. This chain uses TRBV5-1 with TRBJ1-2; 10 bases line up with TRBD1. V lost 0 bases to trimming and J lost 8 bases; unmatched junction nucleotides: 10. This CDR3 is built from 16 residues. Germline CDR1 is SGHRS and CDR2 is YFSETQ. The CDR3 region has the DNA TGCGCCAGCAGCTTGGGGCTCGGGACAGGGGAAAGGGGCTACACCTTC. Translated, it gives CASSLGLGTGERGYTF.

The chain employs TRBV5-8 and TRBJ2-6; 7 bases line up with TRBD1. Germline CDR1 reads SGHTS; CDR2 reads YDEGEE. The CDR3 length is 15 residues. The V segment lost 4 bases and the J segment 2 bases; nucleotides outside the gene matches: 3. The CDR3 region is CASSPTGAGANVLTF. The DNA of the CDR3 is TGTGCCAGCAGCCCCACAGGGGCTGGGGCCAACGTCCTGACTTTC.

The CDR3 region is CARADRMNTEAFF. CDR3 nucleotide sequence: TGTGCTCGGGCCGACAGGATGAACACTGAAGCTTTCTTT. This chain links TRBV30 with TRBJ1-1, with D possibly matching TRBD1 (6 bases). CDR1 and CDR2 from the germline V gene are GTSNPN and SVGIG (reference sequence). This CDR3 spans 13 amino acids. The whole variable domain, remainder taken from reference TRBV30 and TRBJ1-1, is SQTIHQWPATLVQPVGSPLSLECTVEGTSNPNLYWYRQAAGRGLQLLFYSVGIGQISSEVPQNLSASRPQDRQFILSSKKLLLSDSGFYLCARADRMNTEAFFGQGTRLTVV.

CDR3 sequence reads: CASSGDRVQNTEAFF. In DNA, the CDR3 is TGTGCCAGCAGTGGGGACAGGGTACAGAACACTGAAGCTTTCTTT. The rearrangement joins TRBV2 to TRBJ1-1, with TRBD1 matching 9 bases. The germline CDR1 and CDR2 sequences are SNHLY and FYNNEI. V shed 4 bases and J 1 base; nucleotides not matched to a gene: 4. This CDR3 contains 15 residues.

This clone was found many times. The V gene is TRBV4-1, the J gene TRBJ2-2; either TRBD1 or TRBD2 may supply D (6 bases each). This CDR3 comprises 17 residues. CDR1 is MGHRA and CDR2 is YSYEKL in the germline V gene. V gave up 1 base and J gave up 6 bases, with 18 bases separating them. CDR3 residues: CASSQGGDTSGSGELFF. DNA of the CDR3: TGCGCCAGCAGCCAAGGCGGGGACACATCCGGTTCCGGGGAGCTGTTTTTT.

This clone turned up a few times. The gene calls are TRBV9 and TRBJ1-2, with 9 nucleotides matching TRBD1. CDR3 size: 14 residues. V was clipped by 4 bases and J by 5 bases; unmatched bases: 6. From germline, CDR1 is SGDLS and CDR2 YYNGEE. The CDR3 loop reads CASSNRGRGYGYTF. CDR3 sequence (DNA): TGTGCCAGCAGCAACAGGGGGCGCGGGTATGGCTACACCTTC.

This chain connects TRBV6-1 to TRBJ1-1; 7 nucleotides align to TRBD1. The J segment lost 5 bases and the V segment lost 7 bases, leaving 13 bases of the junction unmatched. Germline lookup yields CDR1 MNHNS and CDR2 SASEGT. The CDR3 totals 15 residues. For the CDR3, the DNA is TGTGCCAGCAAGTGGGCACAGGGGTCAAAAACTGAAGCTTTCTTT. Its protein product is CASKWAQGSKTEAFF.

The CDR3 protein is CASSPSGRDEKLFF. CDR3 nucleotide sequence: TGTGCCAGCTCACCTTCGGGGCGGGATGAAAAACTGTTTTTT. The chain combines TRBV18 with TRBJ1-4, with a weak D call TRBD1 (5 bases). Germline CDR1 is KGHSH and CDR2 is LQKENI. V was pared by 3 bases and J by 6 bases, with 11 bases between. The CDR3 contains 14 residues.

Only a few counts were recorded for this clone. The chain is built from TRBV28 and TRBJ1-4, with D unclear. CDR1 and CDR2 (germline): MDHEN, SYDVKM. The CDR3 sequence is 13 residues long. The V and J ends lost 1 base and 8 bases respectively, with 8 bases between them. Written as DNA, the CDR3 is TGTGCCAGCAGTTTATCGGGAGCCGAAAAACTGTTTTTT. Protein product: CASSLSGAEKLFF. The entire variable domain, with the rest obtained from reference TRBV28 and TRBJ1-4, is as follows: DVKVTQSSRYLVKRTGEKVFLECVQDMDHENMFWYRQDPGLGLRLIYFSYDVKMKEKGDIPEGYSVSREKKERFSLILESASTNQTSMYLCASSLSGAEKLFFGSGTQLSVL.

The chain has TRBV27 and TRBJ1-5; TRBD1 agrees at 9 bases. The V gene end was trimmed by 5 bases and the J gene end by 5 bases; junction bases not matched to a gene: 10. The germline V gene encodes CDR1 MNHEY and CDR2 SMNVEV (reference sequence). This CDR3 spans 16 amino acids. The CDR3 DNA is TGTGCCAGCAGTCTCTCCGGGACAGGGAAGGATCAGCCCCAGCATTTT. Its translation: CASSLSGTGKDQPQHF.

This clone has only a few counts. This chain's CDR3 is CASSFTPRLSWGLNTEAFF. The CDR3 DNA reads as TGTGCCAGCAGCTTTACCCCACGCCTTTCTTGGGGCCTGAACACTGAAGCTTTCTTT. The rearrangement uses TRBV13 and TRBJ1-1; D is possibly TRBD1 (5 bases). The CDR3 is made up of 19 amino acids. Trimming pared 3 bases from V and 0 bases from J, leaving 23 bases between. Germline CDR1 and CDR2: PRHDT and FYEKMQ (reference sequence).

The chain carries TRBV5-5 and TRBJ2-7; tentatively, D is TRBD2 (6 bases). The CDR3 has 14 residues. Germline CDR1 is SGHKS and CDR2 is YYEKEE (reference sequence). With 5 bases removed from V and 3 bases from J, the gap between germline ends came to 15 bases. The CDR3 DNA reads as TGTGCCAGCAGTTCCGCGGGACTGTACTACGAGCAGTACTTC. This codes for CASSSAGLYYEQYF. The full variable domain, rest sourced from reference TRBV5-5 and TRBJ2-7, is DAGVTQSPTHLIKTRGQQVTLRCSPISGHKSVSWYQQVLGQGPQFIFQYYEKEERGRGNFPDRFSARQFPNYSSELNVNALLLGDSALYLCASSSAGLYYEQYFGPGTRLTVT.

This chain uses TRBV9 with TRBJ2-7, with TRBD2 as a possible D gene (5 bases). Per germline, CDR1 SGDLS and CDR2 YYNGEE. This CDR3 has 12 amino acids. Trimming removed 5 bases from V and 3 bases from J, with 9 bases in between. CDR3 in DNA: TGTGCCAGCAGTTCCGGGATCTACGAGCAGTACTTC. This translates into CASSSGIYEQYF.

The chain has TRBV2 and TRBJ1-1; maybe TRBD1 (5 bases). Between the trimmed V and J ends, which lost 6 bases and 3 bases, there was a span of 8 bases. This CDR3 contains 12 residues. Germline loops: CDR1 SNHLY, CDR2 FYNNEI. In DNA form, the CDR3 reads TGTGCCAGCAGACGGGGCGACACTGAAGCTTTCTTT. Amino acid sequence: CASRRGDTEAFF. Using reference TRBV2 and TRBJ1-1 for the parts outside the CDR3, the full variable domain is EPEVTQTPSHQVTQMGQEVILRCVPISNHLYFYWYRQILGQKVEFLVSFYNNEISEKSEIFDDQFSVERPDGSNFTLKIRSTKLEDSAMYFCASRRGDTEAFFGQGTRLTVV.

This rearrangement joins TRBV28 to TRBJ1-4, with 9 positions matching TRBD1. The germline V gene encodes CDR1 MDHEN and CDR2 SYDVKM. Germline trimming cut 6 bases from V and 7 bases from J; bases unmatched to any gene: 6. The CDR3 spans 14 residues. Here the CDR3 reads CASRLGQGIEKLFF. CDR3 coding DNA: TGTGCCAGCAGACTCGGACAGGGGATTGAAAAACTGTTTTTT.

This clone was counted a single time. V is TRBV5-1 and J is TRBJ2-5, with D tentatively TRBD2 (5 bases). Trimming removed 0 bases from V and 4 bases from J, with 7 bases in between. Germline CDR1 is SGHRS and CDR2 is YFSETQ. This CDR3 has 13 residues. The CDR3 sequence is CASSLAGVETQYF. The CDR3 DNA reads TGCGCCAGCAGCTTGGCCGGGGTAGAGACCCAGTACTTC.

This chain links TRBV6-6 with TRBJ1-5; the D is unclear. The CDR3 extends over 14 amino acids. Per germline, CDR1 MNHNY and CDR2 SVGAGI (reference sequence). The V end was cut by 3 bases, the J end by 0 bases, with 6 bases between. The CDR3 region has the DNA TGTGCCAGCAGTTATCCAGATAGCAATCAGCCCCAGCATTTT. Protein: CASSYPDSNQPQHF.

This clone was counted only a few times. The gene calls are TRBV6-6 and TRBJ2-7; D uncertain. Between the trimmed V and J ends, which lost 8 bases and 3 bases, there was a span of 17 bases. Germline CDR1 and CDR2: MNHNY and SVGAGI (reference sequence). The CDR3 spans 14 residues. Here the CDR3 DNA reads TGTGCCAGCGCAGAGGCGATCCCTCACTACGAGCAGTACTTC. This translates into CASAEAIPHYEQYF.